The 30 T cell receptor beta chains reported below all come from one sample, sequenced in a study of blood T cells in healthy people across ages. Together with a sample-barcoded 5' primer, a J-beta primer mix was included in a second PCR lasting roughly 7 to 11 cycles. In TCRdb, the 5' RACE reads were re-called with MiXCR into one record per CDR3 protein. The data hold just under 550,000 distinct CDR3 sequences, with approximately 25% observed a single time. The data also belong to a second study, concerning T cells of mothers and their children.

The material sequenced was blood. All receptors come from a boy between 10 and 17 years old in good health.

Written as DNA, the CDR3 is TGTGCCAGCAGCCAAGAGGGTCAGGGATTATGGACAGATACGCAGTATTTT. Translating it yields CASSQEGQGLWTDTQYF. The rearrangement links TRBV4-2 to TRBJ2-3, with D possibly matching TRBD1 (5 bases). CDR1 and CDR2 from the germline V gene are LGHNA and YNFKEQ. V shed 0 bases and J shed 3 bases, with 16 bases lying between them. This CDR3 comprises 17 residues.

There are a few counts of this clonotype. The chain carries TRBV20-1 and TRBJ1-3, with D perhaps matching TRBD1 (6 bases). Per germline, CDR1 DFQATT and CDR2 SNEGSKA (reference sequence). This CDR3 has 15 amino acids. Trimming shortened V by 2 bases and J by 2 bases, and 13 bases separated the two germline ends. CDR3 residues: CSARPATGPGNTIYF. DNA of the CDR3: TGCAGTGCTAGACCCGCAACAGGGCCTGGAAACACCATATATTTT.

The chain recombines TRBV12-3 or TRBV12-4 with TRBJ2-7; D could derive from TRBD1 or TRBD2 (5 bases each). The CDR3 consists of 16 residues. Trimming removed 3 bases from V and 3 bases from J, with 18 bases in between. In nucleotides, the CDR3 is TGTGCCAGCAGTTTGCTTACGGGACGGAAATTCTACGAGCAGTACTTC. It yields the protein CASSLLTGRKFYEQYF.

This chain links TRBV2 with TRBJ2-5; D might be TRBD1 or TRBD2, each matching 5 bases. Trimming shortened V by 8 bases and J by 4 bases, and 11 bases separated the two germline ends. Germline loops: CDR1 SNHLY, CDR2 FYNNEI. The CDR3 runs 12 residues. The CDR3 sequence: CASEGNGETQYF. CDR3 bases: TGTGCCAGCGAGGGGAACGGAGAGACCCAGTACTTC. Supplemented by reference TRBV2 and TRBJ2-5, the full variable domain reads EPEVTQTPSHQVTQMGQEVILRCVPISNHLYFYWYRQILGQKVEFLVSFYNNEISEKSEIFDDQFSVERPDGSNFTLKIRSTKLEDSAMYFCASEGNGETQYFGPGTRLLVL.

This clonotype was counted between two and nine times. The chain employs TRBV10-3 and TRBJ2-6; either TRBD1 or TRBD2 may supply D (5 bases each). The CDR3 is made up of 14 amino acids. Trimming shortened V by 6 bases and J by 0 bases, and 6 bases separated the two germline ends. CDR1 ENHRY and CDR2 SYGVKD come from the germline V gene. This CDR3 reads CAIRGDSGANVLTF. In nucleotides, the CDR3 is TGTGCCATCAGGGGGGACTCTGGGGCCAACGTCCTGACTTTC.

This clonotype is a singleton in its sample. The CDR3 end shows no conserved phenylalanine or tryptophan, and so a read error is likely. The J gene is TRBJ1-1, the V gene TRBV5-6; no clear D. The CDR3 is 14 amino acids. Germline CDR1 and CDR2: SGHDT and YYEEEE. V dropped 3 bases and J dropped 1 base, with 10 bases sitting between them. The CDR3: CASSSDTWNTEAFI. For the CDR3, the DNA is TGTGCCAGCAGCTCCGACACCTGGAACACTGAAGCTTTCATT.

The table lists this clonotype with a few counts. The chain is built from TRBV20-1 and TRBJ2-7, with 11 nucleotides matching TRBD2. Germline V CDR1 and CDR2: DFQATT, SNEGSKA (reference sequence). J was trimmed by 5 bases and V by 6 bases; bases with no gene match: 9. CDR3 length: 14 amino acids. The CDR3 nucleotides are TGCAGTGCCAGAACTAGCGGGAGTATCCACGAGCAGTACTTC. Translated, it gives CSARTSGSIHEQYF.

This clonotype was observed a handful of times. The J gene is TRBJ2-7, the V gene TRBV13; D gene uncertain. V lost 0 bases and J lost 3, with 12 bases in between. The CDR3 spans 15 residues. Germline V gene lookup returns CDR1 PRHDT and CDR2 FYEKMQ (reference sequence). The CDR3 is CASSLGGPTYYEQYF. DNA of the CDR3: TGTGCCAGCAGCTTAGGGGGCCCAACCTACTACGAGCAGTACTTC.

The table lists this clonotype with many counts. The chain has TRBV20-1 and TRBJ1-6, with 7 bases lining up with TRBD1. V shed 5 bases and J 6 bases; nucleotides not matched to a gene: 7. This CDR3 has 14 residues. Germline V gene sequence: CDR1 DFQATT, CDR2 SNEGSKA (reference sequence). Written as DNA, the CDR3 is TGCAGTGCTGGGGACGGGACAGTTAATTCACCCCTCCACTTT. Amino acid sequence: CSAGDGTVNSPLHF.

The chain carries TRBV27 and TRBJ1-2, with D possibly TRBD1 on 5 matching bases. CDR3 length: 14 residues. Germline V gene sequence: CDR1 MNHEY, CDR2 SMNVEV (reference sequence). Trimming took 5 bases from V and 6 from J, leaving 16 bases between them. CDR3 sequence reads: CASSPWAGRNGYTF. The CDR3 region has the DNA TGTGCCAGCAGTCCTTGGGCAGGGAGGAATGGCTACACCTTC.

The CDR3 DNA follows: TGCAGTGCTAGGGCGTTATGGGACGGAGAAAACTATGGCTACACCTTC. Translated, it gives CSARALWDGENYGYTF. The chain uses TRBV20-1 and TRBJ1-2; weak D call: TRBD1 (5 bases). V was clipped by 3 bases and J by 2 bases, with 19 bases between them. CDR1 and CDR2 (germline): DFQATT, SNEGSKA (reference sequence). The CDR3 is made up of 16 amino acids.

A few counts support this clonotype. At one end, the junction sequence differs from germline, possibly due to a read error. The V and J genes are TRBV3-1 and TRBJ1-2; D is unresolved. The CDR3 is 17 amino acids. Per germline, CDR1 LGHDT and CDR2 YNNKEL (reference sequence). The CDR3 nucleotides read TGCGCCAGCAGCCAAGCGGGGAGGGTAGACGGTTCCTATGGCTACACCTTC. Residues: CASSQAGRVDGSYGYTF.

The chain links TRBV7-9 to TRBJ2-3; no reliable D call. The CDR3 is made up of 12 amino acids. Germline V gives CDR1 SEHNR, CDR2 FQNEAQ (reference sequence). Trimming cost V 3 bases and J 5 bases, with 6 bases left between them. The CDR3 DNA reads as TGTGCCAGCAGCTTTTATGTAGATACGCAGTATTTT. Protein product: CASSFYVDTQYF.

A few counts support this clonotype. This chain connects TRBV5-1 to TRBJ1-4, with D perhaps TRBD1 (5 bases). There are 16 residues in the CDR3. Trimming took off 3 bases at V and 8 bases at J, with 20 bases between the two ends. Germline CDR1 SGHRS, CDR2 YFSETQ. CDR3 bases: TGCGCCAGCAGCTCATATACGGGGGGTTTGGGAGAAAAACTGTTTTTT. This translates into CASSSYTGGLGEKLFF.

This clonotype occurred once. This rearrangement joins TRBV5-1 to TRBJ2-7; no reliable D call. The CDR3 consists of 13 residues. From germline, CDR1 is SGHRS and CDR2 YFSETQ. Trimming pared 4 bases from V and 2 bases from J, leaving 10 bases between. The CDR3 DNA sequence: TGCGCCAGCAGCGAGTCGCGAACCTACGAGCAGTACTTC. Protein sequence: CASSESRTYEQYF.

CDR3: CASRSPGSIRYNEQFF. For the CDR3, the DNA is TGTGCCAGCAGATCACCAGGGAGCATAAGATACAATGAGCAGTTCTTC. V usage is TRBV7-2 and J usage is TRBJ2-1; D may match TRBD1 or TRBD2 (5 bases each). Trimming left V 6 bases short and J 4 bases short, with 19 bases between. The CDR3 contains 16 residues. From germline, CDR1 is SGHTA and CDR2 FQGNSA.

The chain couples TRBV29-1 to TRBJ1-1; 9 positions match TRBD1. The germline V gene has CDR1 SQVTM and CDR2 ANQGSEA. V shed 7 bases, J shed 7 bases, and the junction held 13 bases outside the gene matches. This CDR3 is 14 amino acids long. The CDR3 coding sequence is TGCAGCGACGTGCAGACAGGGGGTCTCTATGAAGCTTTCTTT. Its translation is CSDVQTGGLYEAFF.

The chain has TRBV7-9 and TRBJ2-1; possibly TRBD2 for D (6 bases). The CDR3 sequence is 14 residues long. Germline lookup yields CDR1 SEHNR and CDR2 FQNEAQ (reference sequence). The V gene lost 2 bases and the J gene lost 8 bases, with 13 bases spanning the gap. CDR3 DNA: TGTGCCAGCAGCTTAACAGGCGGGACGGATGAGCAGTTCTTC. Translated, it gives CASSLTGGTDEQFF.

A few counts support this clonotype. The genes are TRBV12-3 or TRBV12-4 and TRBJ2-1; 7 nucleotides line up with TRBD1. Losses at the gene ends were 6 bases for V and 7 bases for J; bases not matched to a gene: 3. The length of the CDR3 is 12 residues. As DNA, the CDR3 is TGTGCCAGCAGGCAGACAGGGAATGAGCAGTTCTTC. It specifies CASRQTGNEQFF.

This clonotype was seen a few times. Here the CDR3 DNA reads TGTGCCAGCAGCCCGGGGGACAGGGAGAACACTGAAGCTTTCTTT. Translation gives CASSPGDRENTEAFF. This chain uses TRBV7-9 with TRBJ1-1, with TRBD1 matching over 9 bases. J was trimmed by 1 base and V by 5 bases; bases with no gene match: 5. CDR1 is SEHNR, CDR2 FQNEAQ, per germline (reference sequence). CDR3 size: 15 residues.

V is TRBV12-3 or TRBV12-4 and J is TRBJ2-1, with a tentative D call TRBD2 (6 bases). The assigned J gene may be wrong: the sequence end matches TRBJ2-7 better. The CDR3 runs to 13 residues. CDR3 DNA sequence: TGTGCCAGCAGGTGGACGGGGGTGAGCGAGCAGTACTTC. It codes for CASRWTGVSEQYF.

This rearrangement joins TRBV6-5 to TRBJ2-3; TRBD1 agrees at 7 bases. Per the germline V gene, CDR1 is MNHEY and CDR2 is SVGAGI. This CDR3 region has 14 residues. Trimming cost V 5 bases and J 1 base; bases outside gene matches: 3. The CDR3 DNA reads as TGTGCCAGCAGTGTTACAGGGGGCACAGATACGCAGTATTTT. Translation: CASSVTGGTDTQYF.

The V gene is TRBV20-1, the J gene TRBJ2-3; D call uncertain. The CDR3 runs to 12 residues. CDR1 is DFQATT, CDR2 SNEGSKA, per germline (reference sequence). V was trimmed by 1 base and J by 4 bases, leaving 6 bases between them. The CDR3 DNA reads as TGCAGTGCTAGAGCGGGTGCAGATACGCAGTATTTT. Residues: CSARAGADTQYF.

The gene calls are TRBV4-1 and TRBJ1-6; TRBD1 matches at 8 bases. CDR1 is MGHRA and CDR2 is YSYEKL in the germline V gene. This CDR3 is 17 amino acids long. The J segment lost 4 bases and the V segment lost 3 bases, leaving 8 bases of the junction unmatched. The CDR3 DNA reads TGCGCCAGCAGCCAGTCGGACAGGGCCGAATATAATTCACCCCTCCACTTT. Residues: CASSQSDRAEYNSPLHF.

The chain uses TRBV28 and TRBJ2-1; D might be TRBD1 or TRBD2, each matching 5 bases. The J call may be in error: the DNA end matches TRBJ2-5 better. The germline V gene has CDR1 MDHEN and CDR2 SYDVKM. The CDR3 covers 14 residues. DNA for the CDR3: TGTGCCAGCAGTTCAGGGAAGGAGGCTGAGACCCAGTACTTC. Its translation: CASSSGKEAETQYF.

This clonotype was picked up a small number of times. The gene calls are TRBV20-1 and TRBJ2-5; 10 nucleotides line up with TRBD1. V shed 2 bases, J shed 2 bases, and the junction held 5 bases outside the gene matches. The CDR3 is made up of 15 amino acids. CDR1 and CDR2 from the germline V gene are DFQATT and SNEGSKA (reference sequence). The CDR3 is CSARPMDRGQETQYF. The CDR3 bases are TGCAGTGCTAGACCGATGGACAGGGGGCAAGAGACCCAGTACTTC.

This clonotype was detected only a few times. The rearrangement uses TRBV24-1 and TRBJ2-2; 8 bases are a match to TRBD1. This CDR3 has 16 amino acids. Germline V gene sequence: CDR1 KGHDR, CDR2 SFDVKD. Trimming cost V 3 bases and J 6 bases; bases outside gene matches: 8. The CDR3 nucleotides read TGTGCCACCAGTGATGCAGGACAGGGTTGGGCCGGGGAGCTGTTTTTT. It yields the protein CATSDAGQGWAGELFF.

There are a few counts of this clonotype. This sequence joins TRBV7-9 and TRBJ1-2; 8 bases are shared with TRBD1. V lost 3 bases and J lost 7; bases outside the gene matches: 4. The CDR3 is 13 residues long. Germline CDR1 reads SEHNR; CDR2 reads FQNEAQ (reference sequence). The CDR3 bases are TGTGCCAGCAGCTTCCCAGGGGGCACTGGCTACACCTTC. It codes for CASSFPGGTGYTF.

The chain links TRBV7-9 to TRBJ2-5; no clear D gene. The better agreement between TRBJ2-7 and the DNA end casts doubt on the J call. The CDR3 is 14 residues long. Per the germline V gene, CDR1 is SEHNR and CDR2 is FQNEAQ (reference sequence). The CDR3 DNA reads as TGTGCCAGCAGCTTTCCTGAGAAAATCTACGAGCAGTACTTC. Protein product: CASSFPEKIYEQYF.

This clonotype was seen repeatedly, ten times or more. V usage is TRBV7-9 and J usage is TRBJ2-7; weak D call: TRBD1 (5 bases). Germline CDR1 and CDR2: SEHNR and FQNEAQ (reference sequence). The CDR3 has 13 amino acids. Trimming left V 4 bases short and J 1 base short, with 8 bases between. The DNA of the CDR3 is TGTGCCAGCAGCTCCCCAGGGTCCTACGAGCAGTACTTC. Translation: CASSSPGSYEQYF.